The clone carrying this TCR beta chain was observed a handful of times. From germline, CDR1 is MNHEY and CDR2 SVGAGI. Losses at the gene ends were 6 bases for V and 3 bases for J; bases not matched to a gene: 4. CDR3 length: 13 amino acids. This specimen belongs to a study of blood T cell repertoires in COVID-19. About the study: Samples taken during acute and convalescent COVID-19 were collected in the United States, Italy and Spain. T cells, B-cell-depleted T cells, or PBMCs supplied cDNA or gDNA.

Profiling relied on immunoSEQ multiplex PCR, and the TCRdb table lists in-frame clones only, not all of them. The table includes 100,000 to 150,000 clones, 81% detected once. A Seattle source enrolled patients during active infection and followed them longitudinally. The sequencing input was peripheral blood. V and J are TRBV6-5 and TRBJ2-7, with 8 bases matching TRBD1. The sequence came from a man aged 25 to 40 with COVID-19, enrolled during active disease. Written as DNA, the CDR3 is TGTGCCAGCAGCCTAGGACAGGGCTACGAGCAGTACTTC. It encodes CASSLGQGYEQYF.